The present T cell receptor (beta chain) was sequenced within a study of blood T cell repertoires in COVID-19. Per the original data handling: The authors estimated nucleated cell counts from reference gene primer amplification. This table comes from immunoSEQ multiplex PCR, and its TCRdb copy is limited to in-frame clones, with some not included. That table gives V, J and clone size, and the DNA gave D and trimming. The sample has about 40,000 clones, roughly 77% seen once. The CDR3 contains 14 residues. Sequencing input: peripheral blood. The chain has TRBV1 and TRBJ2-7; whether TRBD2, the table's D call, matches the DNA was not checked. TRBV1 is marked as a pseudogene. The TCR originated in a man of 80 years or more with acute or convalescent COVID-19. CDR3 residues: CTSSPGGLRYEQYF. CDR3 nucleotides: TGCACCAGCAGCCCGGGGGGTCTTCGCTACGAGCAGTACTTC.